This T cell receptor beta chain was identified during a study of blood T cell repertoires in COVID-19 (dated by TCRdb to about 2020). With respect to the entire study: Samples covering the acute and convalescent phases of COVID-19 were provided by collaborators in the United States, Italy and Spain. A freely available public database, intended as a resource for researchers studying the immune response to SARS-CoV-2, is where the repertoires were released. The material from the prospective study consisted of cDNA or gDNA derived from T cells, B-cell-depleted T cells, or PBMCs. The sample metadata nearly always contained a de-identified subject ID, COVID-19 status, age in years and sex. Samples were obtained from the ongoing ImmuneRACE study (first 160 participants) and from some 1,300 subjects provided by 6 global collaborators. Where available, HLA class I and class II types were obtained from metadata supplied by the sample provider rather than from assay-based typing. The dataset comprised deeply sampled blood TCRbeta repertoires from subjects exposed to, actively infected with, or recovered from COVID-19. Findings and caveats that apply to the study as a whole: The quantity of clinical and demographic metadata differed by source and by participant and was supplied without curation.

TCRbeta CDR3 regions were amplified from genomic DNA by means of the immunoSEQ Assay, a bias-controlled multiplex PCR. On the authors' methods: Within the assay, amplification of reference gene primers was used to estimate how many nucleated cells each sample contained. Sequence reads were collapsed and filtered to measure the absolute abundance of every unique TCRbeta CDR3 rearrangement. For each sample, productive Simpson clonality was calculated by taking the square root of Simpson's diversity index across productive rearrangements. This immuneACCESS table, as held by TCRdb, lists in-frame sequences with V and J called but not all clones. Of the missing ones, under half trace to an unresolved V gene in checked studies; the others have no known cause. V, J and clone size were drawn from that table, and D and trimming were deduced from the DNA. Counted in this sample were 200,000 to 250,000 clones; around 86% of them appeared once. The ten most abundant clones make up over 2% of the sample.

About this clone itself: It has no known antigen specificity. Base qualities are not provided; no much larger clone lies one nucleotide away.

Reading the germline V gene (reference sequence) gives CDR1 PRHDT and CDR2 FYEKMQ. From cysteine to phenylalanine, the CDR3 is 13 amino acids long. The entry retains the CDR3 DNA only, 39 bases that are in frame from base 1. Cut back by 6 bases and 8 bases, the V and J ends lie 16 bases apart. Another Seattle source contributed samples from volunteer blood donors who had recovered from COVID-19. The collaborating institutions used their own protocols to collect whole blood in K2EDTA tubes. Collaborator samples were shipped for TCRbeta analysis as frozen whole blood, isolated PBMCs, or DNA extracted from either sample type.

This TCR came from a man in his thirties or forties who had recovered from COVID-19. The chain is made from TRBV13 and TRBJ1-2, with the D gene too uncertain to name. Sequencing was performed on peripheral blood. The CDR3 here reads CASRVGPGEGYTF. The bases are TGTGCCAGCAGAGTAGGCCCCGGGGAGGGCTACACCTTC. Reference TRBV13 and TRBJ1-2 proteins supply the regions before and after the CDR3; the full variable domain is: AAGVIQSPRHLIKEKRETATLKCYPIPRHDTVYWYQQGPGQDPQFLISFYEKMQSDKGSIPDRFSAQQFSDYHSELNMSSLELGDSALYFCASRVGPGEGYTFGSGTRLTVV.